The clone carrying this TCR beta chain appeared a few times. The CDR3 spans 14 residues. Germline values: CDR1 KGHDR, CDR2 SFDVKD. The V segment lost 4 bases and the J segment 3 bases; nucleotides outside the gene matches: 4. This sample is part of a study of blood T cell repertoires in COVID-19. Clones were read by immunoSEQ multiplex PCR, and TCRdb kept only the in-frame ones, dropping some. This repertoire shows 25,000 or so clones, approximately 86% found once; its top ten account for about a sixth. Sequenced input: peripheral blood. The source of this sequence is a human donor with acute or convalescent COVID-19. The donor label of this sample is uncertain. The chain is built from TRBV24-1 and TRBJ2-7, with TRBD1 matching 8 bases. CDR3 DNA sequence: TGTGCCACCAGTGACCCGGACAGGGTCTACGAGCAGTACTTC. Protein: CATSDPDRVYEQYF.